A selection of T cell receptor beta chains follows, all from one sample in a study of siplizumab effects on memory and regulatory T cells. Data came from immunoSEQ multiplex PCR; TCRdb stores just in-frame clones and leaves some out. The sample holds more than 95,000 clones, about 93% seen once. The sample taken for sequencing was Tregs sorted from blood. The source of these receptors is a human donor in good health. The conserved cysteine and the conserved F or W are not part of the CDR3 here. A D gene is named only where the DNA matches it firmly.

J	D	V	CDR3
TRBJ2-5	NA	TRBV7-8	ASSLELRSTQETQY
TRBJ2-7	NA	TRBV9	ASSADLGGYEQY
TRBJ1-5	NA	TRBV9	ASSVDLSEPQH
TRBJ1-2	TRBD1	TRBV11-3	ASSSSVGPGQGDYGYT
TRBJ1-1	NA	TRBV5-1	ASSYDSLNTEAF
TRBJ2-1	NA	TRBV4-3	ASSQAPFGSSSYNEQF
TRBJ1-1	TRBD1	TRBV5-5	ASSRQGGTEAF
TRBJ2-3	NA	TRBV6-1	ASRGSSTDTQY
TRBJ2-3	TRBD2	TRBV4-1	ASSQYAASGGVDTQY
TRBJ2-3	NA	TRBV9	ASSDTDTQY
TRBJ1-1	NA	TRBV7-9	ASSLEGGTTEAF
TRBJ2-4	NA	TRBV6-4	ASSAALLGGKNIQY
TRBJ2-6	NA	TRBV4-1	ASSQTPGVGANVLT
TRBJ2-5	NA	TRBV2	ASEHRGVGQDKQETQY
TRBJ1-2	NA	TRBV6-5	ASSYLGYGYT
TRBJ1-2	NA	TRBV28	ASSSRGGYT
TRBJ2-7	NA	TRBV7-2	ASSRRQEFDEQY
TRBJ2-7	NA	TRBV6-6	ASSYSRGYYEQY
TRBJ2-2	TRBD1	TRBV5-4	ASSLLAGGFTGELF
TRBJ1-2	NA	TRBV15	ATTPGQTNYGYT
TRBJ2-3	TRBD1	TRBV5-1	ASSRTGRRDTQY
TRBJ2-7	TRBD2	TRBV10-3	AIRTSGGFEQY
TRBJ1-1	TRBD1	TRBV27	ASSYSGTGYLETEAF
TRBJ2-3	NA	TRBV10-3	AISSDGPRDTQY
TRBJ2-3	TRBD1	TRBV29-1	SVPPYQGADTQY
TRBJ2-7	NA	TRBV7-2	ASSLDRALGGEQY
TRBJ2-7	TRBD2	TRBV27	ASSFQTSGTGEQY
TRBJ2-1	NA	TRBV7-2	ASSLGSGSYNEQF
TRBJ2-7	NA	TRBV7-9	ASARTDSYEQY
TRBJ1-5	TRBD1	TRBV7-9	ASSLAGTVNQPQH
TRBJ2-5	NA	TRBV28	ASRVGFGETQY
TRBJ2-7	TRBD2	TRBV7-8	ASSLVGLAGPSYEQY
TRBJ1-1	NA	TRBV18	ASSPQGGTEAF
TRBJ1-6	NA	TRBV7-9	ASSLWQGTNSPLH
TRBJ2-7	NA	TRBV6-5	ASSYGVNYEQY
TRBJ1-5	NA	TRBV4-2	ASSQERDNQPQH
TRBJ1-1	TRBD1	TRBV7-9	ASSIGQGGLNTEAF
TRBJ2-7	NA	TRBV14	ASSHSVYEQY
TRBJ2-5	NA	TRBV20-1	SALEETQY
TRBJ1-1	TRBD1	TRBV7-6	ASSHRGTTEAF
TRBJ1-2	NA	TRBV18	ASSPGPQANYGYT
TRBJ2-1	NA	TRBV28	ASSLRNEQF
TRBJ2-7	NA	TRBV5-1	ASSKWDGSSYEQY
TRBJ1-2	TRBD1	TRBV5-4	ASSYGGQPYGYT
TRBJ2-7	NA	TRBV9	ASSVDANTYEQY
TRBJ2-7	TRBD1	TRBV13	ASSLSTLYGTGGEQY
TRBJ2-5	TRBD2	TRBV7-3	ASSLNVGLAETQY
TRBJ2-2	TRBD1	TRBV5-1	ASSETGPPFNGELF
TRBJ2-6	NA	TRBV29-1	SAATATSGANVLT
TRBJ1-2	TRBD1	TRBV6-1	ASVRGPRQGGYT
TRBJ1-5	NA	TRBV29-1	SVAGQLNQPQH
TRBJ1-1	TRBD1	TRBV10-3	AISGSRQGGTEAF
TRBJ1-1	NA	TRBV7-2	ASSLAKRYEAF
TRBJ2-2	NA	TRBV15	ATSPRASAGELF